This is a list of T cell receptor beta chains from one sample in a study of T cells after yellow fever vaccination. TCRdb called the 5' RACE reads again in MiXCR, with one record for every CDR3 protein. Here the sample spans around 400,000 distinct CDR3 sequences, under 14% being singletons. This material consisted of PBMCs, taken on the day of the first yellow fever vaccination. These receptors came from a man in his late teens or twenties who received the YFV17D yellow fever vaccine. CDR3s include the opening cysteine and the closing phenylalanine or tryptophan. Each record gives: J gene, V gene, D gene, clone size, CDR3 protein, CDR3 DNA. The D gene is left open where the match is weak. Only some rows state a clone size, as once, few, many or a class for expanded clones.

>TRBJ1-5|TRBV7-9|.|few
CASSTSLQPQHF
TGTGCCAGCAGTACGTCTCTGCAGCCCCAGCATTTT
>TRBJ1-5|TRBV7-8|.|.
CASSSSGGGQPQHF
TGTGCCAGCAGCTCATCGGGGGGAGGTCAGCCCCAGCATTTT
>TRBJ1-2|TRBV20-1|TRBD1|few
CSARTTGTGRLYGYTF
TGCAGTGCTAGGACAACAGGGACAGGGAGGCTCTATGGCTACACCTTC
>TRBJ1-5|TRBV18|.|few
CASSPSSYSNQPQHF
TGTGCCAGCTCACCCTCCTCTTATAGCAATCAGCCCCAGCATTTT
>TRBJ2-3|TRBV20-1|TRBD1|.
CSAGTGDTQYF
TGCAGTGCTGGGACAGGGGATACGCAGTATTTT
>TRBJ2-1|TRBV4-3|.|.
CASSPWVGVREQFF
TGCGCCAGCAGCCCGTGGGTAGGGGTCAGGGAGCAGTTCTTC
>TRBJ1-1|TRBV7-9|TRBD1|many
CASSEQTGVTEAFF
TGTGCCAGCAGCGAACAGACAGGGGTCACTGAAGCTTTCTTT
>TRBJ2-1|TRBV3-1|.|.
CASSQGSSYSYNEQFF
TGTGCCAGCAGCCAAGGGTCTAGCTATTCTTACAATGAGCAGTTCTTC
>TRBJ2-3|TRBV29-1|.|few
CSVLPFTDTQYF
TGCAGCGTGCTCCCTTTCACAGATACGCAGTATTTT
>TRBJ1-4|TRBV4-3|.|.
CASSQWSGDEKLFF
TGCGCCAGCAGCCAGTGGTCCGGAGATGAAAAACTGTTTTTT
>TRBJ1-2|TRBV5-1|TRBD1|.
CASSEGQGYGYTF
TGCGCCAGCAGCGAGGGACAGGGCTATGGCTACACCTTC
>TRBJ1-2|TRBV29-1|TRBD1|few
CSVGDRGQSYYGYTF
TGCAGCGTTGGGGACAGGGGGCAATCTTACTATGGCTACACCTTC
>TRBJ2-3|TRBV7-2|.|.
CASSRRSSETDTQYF
TGTGCCAGCAGTCGGCGATCCTCCGAGACAGATACGCAGTATTTT
>TRBJ2-7|TRBV12-3/TRBV12-4|TRBD1|.
CASSLEGTGGSYEQYF
TGTGCCAGCAGTTTAGAAGGGACAGGGGGCTCCTACGAGCAGTACTTC
>TRBJ2-3|TRBV11-2|TRBD2|many
CASSLGTSGGLWADTQYF
TGTGCCAGCAGCTTAGGCACTAGCGGGGGGCTGTGGGCAGATACGCAGTATTTT